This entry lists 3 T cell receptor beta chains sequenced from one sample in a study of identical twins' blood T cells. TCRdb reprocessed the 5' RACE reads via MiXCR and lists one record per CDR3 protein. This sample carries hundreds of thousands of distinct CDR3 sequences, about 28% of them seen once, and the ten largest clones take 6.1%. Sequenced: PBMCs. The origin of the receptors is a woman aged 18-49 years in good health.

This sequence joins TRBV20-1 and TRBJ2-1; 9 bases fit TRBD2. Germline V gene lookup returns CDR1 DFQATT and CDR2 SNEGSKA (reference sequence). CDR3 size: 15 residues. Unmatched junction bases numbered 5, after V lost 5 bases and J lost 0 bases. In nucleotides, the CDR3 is TGCAGTGCTTCCAGCGGGGGGACCTCCTACAATGAGCAGTTCTTC. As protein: CSASSGGTSYNEQFF.

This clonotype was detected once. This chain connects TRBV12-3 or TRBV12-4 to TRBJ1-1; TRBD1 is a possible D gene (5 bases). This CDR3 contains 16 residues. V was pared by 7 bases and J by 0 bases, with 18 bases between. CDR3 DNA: TGTGCCAGCAATCTCCTCAGGCCAGGGCTGAACACTGAAGCTTTCTTT. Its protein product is CASNLLRPGLNTEAFF.

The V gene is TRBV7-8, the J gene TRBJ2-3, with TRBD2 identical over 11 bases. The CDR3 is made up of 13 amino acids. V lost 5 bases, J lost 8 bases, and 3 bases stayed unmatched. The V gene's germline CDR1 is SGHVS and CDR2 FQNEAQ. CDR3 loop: CASSRGLAGTQYF. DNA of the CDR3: TGTGCCAGCAGCAGAGGACTAGCGGGTACGCAGTATTTT.